The T cell receptor beta chain described here comes from a study of blood T cell repertoires in COVID-19. Study-level information: Collection of acute and convalescent COVID-19 samples took place in the United States, Italy and Spain. The cDNA or gDNA used as material had been derived from T cells, B-cell-depleted T cells, or PBMCs.

In the authors' methods: Scientists estimated how many nucleated cells there were by amplifying reference gene primers. Profiled with immunoSEQ multiplex PCR; TCRdb holds only in-frame clones, not every one. The V and J calls and the clone size are those of that table, but D and trimming were determined from the DNA. There are about 200,000 clones in the sample; roughly 80% occur only once, and approximately 8% lies in the top ten. V shed 5 bases, J shed 6 bases, and the junction held 6 bases outside the gene matches. This CDR3 has 15 residues. Germline V gene data show CDR1 as SEHNR and CDR2 as FQNEAQ (reference sequence).

The V and J genes are TRBV7-9 and TRBJ2-1; TRBD2 aligns across 11 bases. The receptor's source is a woman older than 75 with acute or convalescent COVID-19. Sequencing was carried out using peripheral blood. For the CDR3, the DNA is TGTGCCAGCAGCCTTGGACTAGCGGGTATCAATGAGCAGTTCTTC. Protein sequence: CASSLGLAGINEQFF.